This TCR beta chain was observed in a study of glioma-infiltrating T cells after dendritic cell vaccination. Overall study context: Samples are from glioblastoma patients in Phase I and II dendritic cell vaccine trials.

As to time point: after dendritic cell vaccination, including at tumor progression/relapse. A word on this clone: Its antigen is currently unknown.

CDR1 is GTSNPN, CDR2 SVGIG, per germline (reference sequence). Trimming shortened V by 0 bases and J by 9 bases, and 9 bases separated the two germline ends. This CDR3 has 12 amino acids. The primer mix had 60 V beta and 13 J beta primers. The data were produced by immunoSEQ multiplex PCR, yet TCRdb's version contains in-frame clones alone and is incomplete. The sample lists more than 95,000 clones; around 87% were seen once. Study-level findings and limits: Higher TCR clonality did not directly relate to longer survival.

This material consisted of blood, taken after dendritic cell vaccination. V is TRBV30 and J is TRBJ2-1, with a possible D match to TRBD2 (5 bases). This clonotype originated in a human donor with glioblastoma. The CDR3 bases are TGTGCCTGGAGTGTACTTCGGGGTGAGCAGTTCTTC. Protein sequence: CAWSVLRGEQFF.